This entry lists 12 T cell receptor beta chains sequenced from one sample in a study of cytotoxic CD8 clonotypes in ibrutinib-treated CLL. Sequencing was performed with immunoSEQ multiplex PCR; in TCRdb, only in-frame clones are kept and a portion is missing. The sample includes about 50,000 clones, 57% of them seen just once. This specimen was PBMCs, taken after 24 months of ibrutinib treatment. All receptors come from a human donor with chronic lymphocytic leukemia.

This clone was found many times. The chain links TRBV5-6 to TRBJ1-1, with 7 bases lining up with TRBD1. Germline CDR1 and CDR2: SGHDT and YYEEEE. J gave up 7 bases and V 4 bases, and 10 bases lay outside the gene matches. The CDR3 loop spans 14 amino acids. The CDR3 loop is CASSPGTASDEAFF. The CDR3 bases are TGTGCCAGCAGCCCCGGGACAGCGTCTGATGAAGCTTTCTTT.

This chain connects TRBV5-6 to TRBJ2-3, with a tentative D call TRBD2 (5 bases). The ends were cut back, 2 bases at V and 1 base at J, with 11 bases in the middle. Germline V gene data show CDR1 as SGHDT and CDR2 as YYEEEE. The CDR3 has 15 amino acids. The CDR3 region has the DNA TGTGCCAGCAGCTTCCTAGCTGTTGGCACAGATACGCAGTATTTT. Protein: CASSFLAVGTDTQYF.

This chain links TRBV10-3 with TRBJ1-2; TRBD1 aligns across 10 bases. Germline CDR1 is ENHRY and CDR2 is SYGVKD. There are 16 residues in the CDR3. V lost 2 bases, J lost 2 bases, and 5 bases stayed unmatched. CDR3 in amino acids: CAISEVPGQGNYGYTF. DNA of the CDR3: TGTGCCATCAGTGAGGTCCCGGGACAGGGGAACTATGGCTACACCTTC.

This chain joins TRBV19 and TRBJ1-6; D uncertain. Germline V CDR1 and CDR2: LNHDA, SQIVND (reference sequence). The CDR3 runs to 13 residues. Trimming took 10 bases from V and 9 from J, leaving 16 bases between them. The CDR3 loop is CAIQDGMGSPLHF. CDR3 DNA: TGTGCCATCCAAGACGGGATGGGTTCACCCCTCCACTTT.

There are a few counts of this clone. This chain uses TRBV7-7 with TRBJ2-5, with D maybe TRBD1 (6 bases). Per germline, CDR1 SSHAT and CDR2 FNYEAQ (reference sequence). This CDR3 is built from 14 residues. With 5 bases removed from V and 2 bases from J, the gap between germline ends came to 12 bases. The CDR3 sequence is CASSDKGQQETQYF. The CDR3 nucleotides read TGTGCCAGCAGCGACAAGGGACAACAAGAGACCCAGTACTTC.

The chain uses TRBV19 and TRBJ2-2; D call uncertain. Germline V CDR1 and CDR2: LNHDA, SQIVND (reference sequence). The germline V and J ends were trimmed by 1 base and 5 bases, with 17 bases remaining between them. The CDR3 runs to 17 residues. Written as DNA, the CDR3 is TGTGCCAGTAGTATAGTGGAGATGGACGCACGGACCGGGGAGCTGTTTTTT. It specifies CASSIVEMDARTGELFF.

This clone has just a few counts. The chain employs TRBV2 and TRBJ1-2, with no clear D. Germline-derived CDR1 and CDR2 are SNHLY and FYNNEI. V gave up 11 bases and J gave up 0 bases, with 10 bases separating them. This CDR3 spans 12 amino acids. The chain's CDR3 is CACGSANYGYTF. In nucleotides, the CDR3 is TGTGCCTGTGGGTCAGCTAACTATGGCTACACCTTC.

The sample holds many counts of this clone. This chain links TRBV5-8 with TRBJ2-6; no definite D call. Germline-derived CDR1 and CDR2 are SGHTS and YDEGEE. Trimming took off 2 bases at V and 2 bases at J, with 14 bases between the two ends. This CDR3 comprises 17 residues. CDR3 protein: CASSFAPAVPGANVLTF. The CDR3 nucleotides read TGTGCCAGCAGCTTTGCCCCGGCGGTCCCTGGGGCCAACGTCCTGACTTTC.

The chain couples TRBV6-5 to TRBJ1-4; D unclear. The germline CDR1 and CDR2 sequences are MNHEY and SVGAGI. CDR3 size: 14 residues. The V gene lost 5 bases and the J gene lost 7 bases, with 14 bases spanning the gap. The CDR3 DNA reads TGTGCCAGCAGTGAAGTGAGGGAGGGTGAAAAACTGTTTTTT. This gives the protein CASSEVREGEKLFF.

A single count supports this clone. V is TRBV13 and J is TRBJ2-5; 8 nucleotides line up with TRBD2. Germline assignment: CDR1 PRHDT and CDR2 FYEKMQ (reference sequence). The CDR3 has 13 amino acids. Trimming at V came to 6 bases and at J to 7 bases, leaving 7 bases not matched to a gene. CDR3 loop: CASSRAGEVTQYF. CDR3 sequence (DNA): TGTGCCAGCAGTCGAGCGGGGGAGGTGACCCAGTACTTC.

This clone turned up a few times. This chain connects TRBV2 to TRBJ2-2, with TRBD1 identical over 9 bases. V gave up 6 bases and J gave up 6 bases; unmatched junction bases: 14. The CDR3 sequence is 17 residues long. The germline CDR1 and CDR2 sequences are SNHLY and FYNNEI. In DNA, the CDR3 is TGTGCCAGCAGGGACTTGCGGGGACAGGGTTCGGCCGGGGAGCTGTTTTTT. Translation: CASRDLRGQGSAGELFF. Together with reference TRBV2 and TRBJ2-2, the CDR3 gives the full variable domain: EPEVTQTPSHQVTQMGQEVILRCVPISNHLYFYWYRQILGQKVEFLVSFYNNEISEKSEIFDDQFSVERPDGSNFTLKIRSTKLEDSAMYFCASRDLRGQGSAGELFFGEGSRLTVL.

The V and J genes are TRBV21-1 and TRBJ2-7; TRBD1 reflects the table's D call only, with no check against the DNA. TRBV21-1 is described as a pseudogene. The CDR3 is 16 amino acids. CDR3 amino acids: CASSKAPPGQQHEQYF. The CDR3 region has the DNA TGTGCCAGCAGCAAAGCGCCCCCGGGACAGCAACATGAGCAGTACTTC.